This T cell receptor beta chain emerged from a study of early T cells in non-severe SARS-CoV-2 infection (dated by TCRdb to 2020 to 2022). Broadly, across the study: TCR sequencing used bulk RNA from unsorted whole blood, so alpha and beta chains could not be paired. The investigation overall reported the following: Matching against VDJdb was skewed toward anti-spike CD8 responses, likely underestimated virus-specific expansions, and missed private and CD4 specificities.

About this clonotype: What antigen it recognizes has not been identified. Nothing much larger sits one base from this clone, and base qualities are not available.

Libraries were prepared through 5' RACE. Sequencer: NextSeq 500. In the TCR library protocol, unique molecular identifiers were attached to individual cDNA molecules to correct for PCR bias and sequencing error. Both TCR alpha and beta chains were sequenced, and tight co-correlation was observed between alpha and beta sequence abundances in each sample. Turning to the authors' computational methods: Decombinator V4 was used to annotate TCR sequences for V gene, J gene and CDR3. Expanded TCRs were defined as changing significantly between any two time points under a Poisson model with p below 0.0001. Abundances of TCRs were expressed as counts per million after normalisation to the total number of TCRs sequenced in each sample. TRAV1-2 paired with TRAJ12, TRAJ20 or TRAJ33 defined MAIT TCRs, while TRAV10 paired with TRAJ18 defined iNKT TCRs. VDJdb, accessed 1 November 2021, was searched for CMV, EBV and SARS-CoV-2 annotated TCRs, excluding TCRs annotated for multiple antigens. TCRdb took the public reads, trimmed them with fastp at Q25, ran MiXCR for clone calling and kept in-frame beta chains. Rows with one shared CDR3 protein collapse into an entry with the most common genes and DNA. The V and J calls, along with clone size, are taken from TCRdb and not from the paper's own processing. The sample contains about 83,000 distinct CDR3 sequences, approximately 13% of them found a single time. The top ten hold over 6% of the sample.

Set within a cohort of healthcare workers in London, UK, this nested case-control study involved weekly PCR testing of nasopharyngeal swabs along with blood sampling. Healthcare workers were recruited during the week of the UK lockdown, between 23 and 31 March 2020, and followed weekly for up to about 15 weeks. CDR1 and CDR2, per the germline V gene, are MNHEY and SVGEGT. The CDR3 sequence holds 15 residues, the cysteine and phenylalanine included. The retained sequence is limited to the CDR3, 45 bases, with the frame set at the first base. V sheds 6 bases and J sheds 5 bases, leaving 20 bases between their ends.

The sequence was collected from an adult who was a healthcare worker with PCR-confirmed SARS-CoV-2 infection or an uninfected control (not recorded which). This chain joins TRBV6-2 or TRBV6-3 to TRBJ2-7; matching of 6 bases hints at TRBD2 as the D gene. The sequencing sample was made of whole blood. The CDR3 in this case is CASRRTGTSLHEQYF. DNA sequence: TGTGCCAGCAGGCGAACCGGGACTTCGTTGCACGAGCAGTACTTC.